The rows below give T cell receptor beta chains drawn from one sample of a study of OX40 agonist ivuxolimab in advanced cancers. Clones were read by immunoSEQ multiplex PCR, and TCRdb kept only the in-frame ones, dropping some. The table has some 81,000 clones, 65% to 85% seen once; the top ten hold 0.76%. Source: CD4+ or CD8+ T cells sorted from blood, taken in a trial of the OX40 agonist ivuxolimab. The source is an adult with an advanced solid tumor such as melanoma, head and neck, liver or kidney cancer. Each CDR3 is given with its conserved first and last residue. Each record gives: clone size, D gene, V gene, J gene, CDR3 protein, CDR3 DNA. D genes are given only for firm matches. For some rows the clone size is stated as once, few or many, or as a class when expanded; others skip it.

>.|.|TRBV28|TRBJ2-5
CASSFSTGQETQYF
TGTGCCAGCAGTTTTAGTACAGGACAAGAGACCCAGTACTTC
>.|TRBD2|TRBV15|TRBJ2-1
CATSSPEGTSGRDEQFF
TGTGCCACCAGCAGCCCAGAGGGAACTAGCGGGAGGGATGAGCAGTTCTTC
>once|TRBD1|TRBV5-1|TRBJ2-7
CASSWDSSYEQYF
TGCGCCAGCAGCTGGGACAGCTCCTACGAGCAGTACTTC
>.|.|TRBV5-1|TRBJ1-2
CASSLGGSTNYGYTF
TGCGCCAGCAGCTTGGGGGGCAGTACTAACTATGGCTACACCTTC
>many|.|TRBV7-3|TRBJ2-2
CASSPEGTRTGELFF
TGTGCCAGCAGCCCAGAAGGGACAAGAACCGGGGAGCTGTTTTTT
>.|.|TRBV6-5|TRBJ1-5
CASSYTRNQPQHF
TGTGCCAGCAGTTACACCAGGAATCAGCCCCAGCATTTT
>.|.|TRBV18|TRBJ1-1
CASSPPQGLPEAFF
TGTGCCAGCTCACCACCGCAGGGGCTGCCTGAAGCTTTCTTT
>.|TRBD2|TRBV5-1|TRBJ2-7
CASSLGFGRGSYEQYF
TGCGCCAGCAGCTTGGGATTCGGGAGGGGTTCCTACGAGCAGTACTTC
>.|TRBD1|TRBV28|TRBJ1-6
CASLAGTGYNSPLHF
TGTGCCAGCCTCGCCGGGACAGGGTATAATTCACCCCTCCACTTT
>.|.|TRBV9|TRBJ2-4
CASSVRGGNDIQYF
TGTGCCAGCAGCGTACGAGGCGGGAATGACATTCAGTACTTC